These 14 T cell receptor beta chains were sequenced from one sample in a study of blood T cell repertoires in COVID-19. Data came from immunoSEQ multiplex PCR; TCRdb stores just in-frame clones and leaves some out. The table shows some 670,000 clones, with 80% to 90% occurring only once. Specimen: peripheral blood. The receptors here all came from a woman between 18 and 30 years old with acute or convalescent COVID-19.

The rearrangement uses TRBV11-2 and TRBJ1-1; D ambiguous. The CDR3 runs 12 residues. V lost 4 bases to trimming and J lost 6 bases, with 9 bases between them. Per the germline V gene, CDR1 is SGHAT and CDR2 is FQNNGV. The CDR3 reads CASSSLSSEAFF. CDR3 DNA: TGTGCCAGCAGCTCTTTGTCTTCTGAAGCTTTCTTT.

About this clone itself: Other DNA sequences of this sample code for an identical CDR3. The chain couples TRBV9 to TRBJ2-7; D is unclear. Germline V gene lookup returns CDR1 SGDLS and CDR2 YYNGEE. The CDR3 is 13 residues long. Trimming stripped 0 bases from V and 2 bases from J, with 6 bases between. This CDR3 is CASSVGTTYEQYF. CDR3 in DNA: TGTGCCAGCAGCGTAGGAACTACCTACGAGCAGTACTTC.

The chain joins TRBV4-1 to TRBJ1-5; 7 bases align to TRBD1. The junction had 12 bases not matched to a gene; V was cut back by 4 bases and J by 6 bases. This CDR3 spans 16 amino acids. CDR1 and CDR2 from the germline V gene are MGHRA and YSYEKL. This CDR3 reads CASSRDPGTEGQPQHF. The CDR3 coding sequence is TGCGCCAGCAGCCGAGACCCGGGGACAGAGGGTCAGCCCCAGCATTTT.

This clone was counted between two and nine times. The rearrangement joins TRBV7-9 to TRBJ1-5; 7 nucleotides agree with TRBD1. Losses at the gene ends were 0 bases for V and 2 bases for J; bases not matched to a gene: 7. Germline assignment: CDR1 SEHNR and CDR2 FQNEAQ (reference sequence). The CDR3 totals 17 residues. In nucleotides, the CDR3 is TGTGCCAGCAGCTTAGCGCTAGGACAGGCAGGCAATCAGCCCCAGCATTTT. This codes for CASSLALGQAGNQPQHF. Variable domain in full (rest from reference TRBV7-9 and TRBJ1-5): DTGVSQNPRHKITKRGQNVTFRCDPISEHNRLYWYRQTLGQGPEFLTYFQNEAQLEKSRLLSDRFSAERPKGSFSTLEIQRTEQGDSAMYLCASSLALGQAGNQPQHFGDGTRLSIL.

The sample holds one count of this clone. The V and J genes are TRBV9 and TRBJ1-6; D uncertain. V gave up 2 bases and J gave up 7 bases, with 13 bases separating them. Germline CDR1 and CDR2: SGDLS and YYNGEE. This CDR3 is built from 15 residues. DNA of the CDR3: TGTGCCAGCAGCGTGGGTCTGGGAGTCAATTCACCCCTCCACTTT. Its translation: CASSVGLGVNSPLHF.

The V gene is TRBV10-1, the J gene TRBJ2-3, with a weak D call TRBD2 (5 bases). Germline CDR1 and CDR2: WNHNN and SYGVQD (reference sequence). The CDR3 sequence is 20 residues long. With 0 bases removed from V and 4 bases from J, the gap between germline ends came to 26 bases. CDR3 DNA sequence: TGCGCCAGCAGTGAGTCCGGTAGGTGGTTTGGGGTTAGGGAGTCAGATACGCAGTATTTT. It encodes CASSESGRWFGVRESDTQYF.

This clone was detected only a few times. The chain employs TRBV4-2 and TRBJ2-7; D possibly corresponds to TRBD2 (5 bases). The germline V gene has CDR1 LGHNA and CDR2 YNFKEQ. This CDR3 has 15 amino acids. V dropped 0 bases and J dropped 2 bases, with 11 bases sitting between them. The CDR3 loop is CASSQDEGSPYEQYF. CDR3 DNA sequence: TGTGCCAGCAGCCAAGATGAGGGTAGCCCCTACGAGCAGTACTTC.

As DNA, the CDR3 is TGTGCCAGCAGTAGCGGGGCCTCCTACGAGCAGTACTTC. It yields the protein CASSSGASYEQYF. J is TRBJ2-7 and V is TRBV6-5; 7 bases fit TRBD2. This CDR3 has 13 amino acids. The junction had 1 base not matched to a gene; V was cut back by 5 bases and J by 0 bases. Germline lookup yields CDR1 MNHEY and CDR2 SVGAGI.

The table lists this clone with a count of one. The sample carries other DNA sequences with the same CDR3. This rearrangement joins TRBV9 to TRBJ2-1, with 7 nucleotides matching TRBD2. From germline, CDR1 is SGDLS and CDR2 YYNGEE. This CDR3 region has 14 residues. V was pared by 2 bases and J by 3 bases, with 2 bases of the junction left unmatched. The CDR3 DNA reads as TGTGCCAGCAGCGTCAGCGGGGACTACAATGAGCAGTTCTTC. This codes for CASSVSGDYNEQFF. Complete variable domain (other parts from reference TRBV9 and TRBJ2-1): DSGVTQTPKHLITATGQRVTLRCSPRSGDLSVYWYQQSLDQGLQFLIQYYNGEERAKGNILERFSAQQFPDLHSELNLSSLELGDSALYFCASSVSGDYNEQFFGPGTRLTVL.

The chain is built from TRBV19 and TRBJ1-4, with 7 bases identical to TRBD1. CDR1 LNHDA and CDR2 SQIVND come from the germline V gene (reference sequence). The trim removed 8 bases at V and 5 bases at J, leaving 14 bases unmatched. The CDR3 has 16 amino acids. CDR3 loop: CASGPGQRRKNEKLFF. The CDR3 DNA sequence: TGTGCCAGTGGCCCGGGACAGAGAAGAAAAAATGAAAAACTGTTTTTT.

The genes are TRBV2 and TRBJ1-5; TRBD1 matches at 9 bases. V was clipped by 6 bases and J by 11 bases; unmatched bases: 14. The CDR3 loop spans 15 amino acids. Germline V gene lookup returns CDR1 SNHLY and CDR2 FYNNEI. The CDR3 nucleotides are TGTGCCAGCAGAGACAGGGGGGGCATCGGGTGGTCCCAGCATTTT. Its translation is CASRDRGGIGWSQHF.

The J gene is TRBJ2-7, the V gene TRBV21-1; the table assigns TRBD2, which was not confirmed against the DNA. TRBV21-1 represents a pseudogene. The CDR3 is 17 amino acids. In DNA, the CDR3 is TGTGCCAGCAGCAAAGCCCAGAAGTTGAGGGTACCCTACGAGCAGTACTTC. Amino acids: CASSKAQKLRVPYEQYF.

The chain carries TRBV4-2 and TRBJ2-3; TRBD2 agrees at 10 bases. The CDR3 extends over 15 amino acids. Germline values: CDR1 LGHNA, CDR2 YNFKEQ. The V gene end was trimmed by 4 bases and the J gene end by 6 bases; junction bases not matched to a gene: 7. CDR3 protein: CASSPSSGGVDTQYF. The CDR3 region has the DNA TGTGCCAGCAGCCCCTCTAGCGGGGGCGTTGATACGCAGTATTTT.

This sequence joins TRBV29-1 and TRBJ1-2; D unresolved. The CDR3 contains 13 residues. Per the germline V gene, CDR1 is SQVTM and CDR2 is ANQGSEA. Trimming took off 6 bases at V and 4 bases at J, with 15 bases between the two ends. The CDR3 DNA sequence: TGCAGCGTGCCCACGGGAGTCGGCTATGGCTACACCTTC. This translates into CSVPTGVGYGYTF.